This TCR beta chain was found in a study of OX40 agonist ivuxolimab in advanced cancers. Study-level results: The work left the antigen specificity of expanded peripheral T cells undetermined.

Details on this clone: The antigen remains unidentified. This sample includes further DNA sequences coding for the same CDR3.

The protocol was immunoSEQ multiplex PCR, while the TCRdb copy is restricted to in-frame clones and leaves out a portion. The sample lists some 99,000 clones, 87% occurring once. V shed 0 bases, J shed 5 bases, and the junction held 4 bases outside the gene matches. CDR1 SGHRS and CDR2 YFSETQ come from the germline V gene. The CDR3 contains 14 residues. This chain uses TRBV5-1 with TRBJ1-1, with 7 bases fitting TRBD1. This receptor was obtained from an adult with an advanced solid tumor such as melanoma, head and neck, liver or kidney cancer. The starting material was CD4+ or CD8+ T cells sorted from blood, obtained in a trial of the OX40 agonist ivuxolimab. The CDR3 nucleotides read TGCGCCAGCAGCTTGGACAGGGGTGGGACTGAAGCTTTCTTT. Translating gives CASSLDRGGTEAFF.